The T cell receptor (beta chain) under discussion was sequenced for a study of identical twins. Points from the study as a whole: Memory repertoires showed no such pattern, whereas abundant cord blood beta clonotypes carried fewer insertions. In monozygotic twins, models underestimated the sharing of out-of-frame TCR alpha.

Template switching introduced a universal primer site, and the cDNA bore unique molecular identifiers. TCRdb ran MiXCR on the 5' RACE reads and lists one entry per CDR3 protein. This sample has around 530,000 distinct CDR3 sequences; 15% occur once, and the top ten carry 0.44%. Remarks on this clonotype: No antigen is known for it.

The CDR3 is made up of 15 amino acids. The V and J ends lost 2 bases and 9 bases, in that order; junction bases with no gene match: 10. Germline values: CDR1 MNHEY, CDR2 SMNVEV (reference sequence). These data were likewise used in another study, on yellow fever vaccine responses in identical twins.

This receptor was identified in a woman younger than 30 in good health. V is TRBV27 and J is TRBJ1-5; TRBD1 matches 7 bases. Sample: CD4+ T cells sorted from blood. In DNA form, the CDR3 reads TGTGCCAGCAGTTTACAAGGGACAGCGCCTGTGCCCCAGCATTTT. This encodes CASSLQGTAPVPQHF.